These T cell receptor beta chains were read from a single sample in a study of post-analysis software for immune sequencing data. MiXCR, run by TCRdb on the PCR reads, gives a single entry per CDR3 protein. Of under 900,000 distinct CDR3 sequences in the sample, 53% are singletons; the top ten hold under 6%. Sequencing was carried out using blood. Receptors were obtained from a girl between 5 and 17 years old with multiple sclerosis. Each CDR3 is given with its conserved first and last residue. A D gene is named only where the DNA matches it firmly. Rows give clone size only sometimes, using once, few, many, or a class for an expanded clone.

clone_size	d_call	v_call	j_call	cdr3_aa	cdr3_nt
-	-	TRBV7-2	TRBJ1-2	CASSLEKGSYGYTF	TGTGCCAGCAGCTTAGAAAAGGGCTCCTATGGCTACACCTTC
-	-	TRBV24-1	TRBJ2-2	CATSRGTDNTGELFF	TGTGCCACCTCTCGCGGGACAGATAACACCGGGGAGCTGTTTTTT
-	-	TRBV6-6	TRBJ1-2	CASVGFLANYGYTF	TGTGCCAGCGTAGGTTTTTTAGCTAACTATGGCTACACCTTC
-	TRBD2	TRBV20-1	TRBJ2-3	CSATWTSGVGDTQYF	TGCAGTGCCACATGGACTAGCGGGGTTGGAGATACGCAGTATTTT
few	-	TRBV5-1	TRBJ1-1	CASSLGARLNTEAFF	TGCGCCAGCAGCTTGGGTGCGAGGCTGAACACTGAAGCTTTCTTT
-	TRBD1	TRBV20-1	TRBJ1-1	CSARRDSSMHTEAFF	TGCAGTGCACGCCGGGACAGCAGTATGCACACTGAAGCTTTCTTT
-	-	TRBV7-9	TRBJ2-7	CASSWGRDPYEQYF	TGTGCCAGCAGCTGGGGGCGGGACCCCTACGAGCAGTACTTC
-	-	TRBV6-1	TRBJ2-5	CASSPAWVQETQYF	TGTGCCAGCTCGCCAGCATGGGTCCAAGAGACCCAGTACTTC
few	TRBD2	TRBV29-1	TRBJ2-1	CSVSGRAVRSYNEQFF	TGCAGCGTTAGCGGGAGGGCCGTTAGGTCCTACAATGAGCAGTTCTTC
-	-	TRBV12-3/TRBV12-4	TRBJ2-1	CASGIDTGSYNEQFF	TGTGCCAGCGGGATAGACACCGGCTCCTACAATGAGCAGTTCTTC
few	TRBD1	TRBV20-1	TRBJ1-2	CSAPGINVGQGPQGYTF	TGCAGTGCCCCCGGAATAAACGTAGGACAGGGTCCCCAGGGCTACACCTTC
-	TRBD2	TRBV29-1	TRBJ2-1	CSVRGELGLAFNEQFF	TGCAGCGTACGGGGGGAGCTGGGACTAGCGTTCAATGAGCAGTTCTTC
-	TRBD1	TRBV10-3	TRBJ2-7	CAISGPWGQGNYEQYF	TGTGCCATCAGTGGTCCCTGGGGACAGGGTAACTACGAGCAGTACTTC
-	-	TRBV20-1	TRBJ2-3	CSAAGGTDTQYF	TGCAGTGCAGCCGGGGGTACAGATACGCAGTATTTT
-	-	TRBV29-1	TRBJ1-2	CSVGALLNYGYTF	TGCAGCGTGGGGGCTCTACTCAACTATGGCTACACCTTC
few	-	TRBV20-1	TRBJ2-1	CSTNRPRSYNEQFF	TGCAGTACGAACAGGCCTCGCTCCTACAATGAGCAGTTCTTC
once	-	TRBV6-5	TRBJ2-1	CASSYSNVSYNEQFF	TGTGCCAGCAGTTACTCTAACGTCTCCTACAATGAGCAGTTCTTC
once	TRBD2	TRBV20-1	TRBJ2-4	CSAPRTSGAAKNIQYF	TGCAGTGCCCCCCGGACTAGCGGTGCAGCCAAAAACATTCAGTACTTC
few	TRBD2	TRBV7-9	TRBJ2-5	CASGYGSGGAGETQYF	TGTGCCAGCGGCTACGGTAGCGGGGGGGCCGGAGAGACCCAGTACTTC
few	-	TRBV20-1	TRBJ1-1	CSATGNTEAFF	TGCAGCGCGACAGGAAACACTGAAGCTTTCTTT
few	-	TRBV6-2/TRBV6-3	TRBJ2-7	CASSYGVGIQYEQYF	TGTGCCAGCAGTTATGGCGTCGGGATACAATACGAGCAGTACTTC
-	-	TRBV5-1	TRBJ2-7	CASSLAVQVTYEQYF	TGCGCCAGCAGCTTGGCCGTACAGGTCACCTACGAGCAGTACTTC
few	-	TRBV27	TRBJ1-1	CASSLSAGSLNTEAFF	TGTGCCAGCAGTTTATCTGCAGGCAGTTTGAACACTGAAGCTTTCTTT
-	-	TRBV29-1	TRBJ2-3	CSVVGGGGRSTDTQYF	TGCAGCGTTGTCGGGGGAGGGGGCCGAAGCACAGATACGCAGTATTTT
-	-	TRBV9	TRBJ2-5	CASSERGPGGTQYF	TGTGCCAGCAGCGAGAGGGGACCTGGTGGGACCCAGTACTTC
once	-	TRBV3-1	TRBJ2-1	CASSQERTWRENEQFF	TGTGCCAGCAGCCAAGAACGGACTTGGAGGGAAAATGAGCAGTTCTTC
-	-	TRBV20-1	TRBJ1-1	CSANEGNTEAFF	TGCAGTGCTAACGAAGGCAACACTGAAGCTTTCTTT
-	TRBD1	TRBV18	TRBJ2-7	CASSQAARTGGIGEQYF	TGTGCCAGCTCACAAGCGGCTAGGACAGGGGGAATAGGGGAGCAGTACTTC
-	-	TRBV5-1	TRBJ2-5	CASSSVVGSEQQYF	TGCGCCAGCAGCTCCGTCGTTGGGTCGGAGCAGCAGTACTTC
few	-	TRBV20-1	TRBJ2-7	CSARAGTVHEQYF	TGCAGTGCTAGAGCAGGAACCGTACACGAGCAGTACTTC
-	TRBD1	TRBV7-6	TRBJ2-6	CASSLIGYGTDFSGANVLTF	TGTGCCAGCAGCTTAATCGGTTACGGGACAGACTTTTCTGGGGCCAACGTCCTGACTTTC
-	-	TRBV18	TRBJ2-3	CASSHLGGVSHTQYF	TGTGCCAGCTCACATCTAGGGGGAGTCTCCCATACGCAGTATTTT
once	-	TRBV7-8	TRBJ1-4	CASSPLPWGEELFF	TGTGCCAGCAGCCCACTTCCCTGGGGGGAGGAACTGTTTTTT
few	-	TRBV6-5	TRBJ2-3	CASSYRLGRSTDTQYF	TGTGCCAGCAGTTACCGCCTAGGGAGGAGCACAGATACGCAGTATTTT
-	-	TRBV25-1	TRBJ2-7	CAGSEYMGYSYEQYF	TGTGCCGGCAGTGAATATATGGGATATTCCTACGAGCAGTACTTC
once	TRBD1	TRBV20-1	TRBJ2-5	CSIGTGGRETQYF	TGCAGCATCGGGACAGGGGGCAGGGAGACCCAGTACTTC
-	-	TRBV20-1	TRBJ2-1	CSARADFYNEQFF	TGCAGTGCACGAGCGGATTTTTACAATGAGCAGTTCTTC
-	TRBD1	TRBV20-1	TRBJ2-5	CSALGTDQETQYF	TGCAGTGCGCTCGGGACAGACCAAGAGACCCAGTACTTC
-	TRBD1	TRBV14	TRBJ1-2	CASSRQGAHGYTF	TGTGCCAGCAGCCGACAGGGGGCTCATGGCTACACCTTC
-	-	TRBV7-9	TRBJ2-7	CASTNIGRGEAEQYF	TGTGCCAGCACCAACATTGGCCGGGGCGAAGCCGAGCAGTACTTC
-	-	TRBV4-1	TRBJ2-7	CASSLQDHTYEQYF	TGCGCCAGCAGCCTCCAGGACCATACCTACGAGCAGTACTTC
-	-	TRBV20-1	TRBJ2-7	CSARDLHGRDYYEQYF	TGCAGTGCTAGAGATCTCCACGGGCGGGATTACTACGAGCAGTACTTC
few	TRBD2	TRBV27	TRBJ2-7	CASSSGVSGGGYEQYF	TGTGCCAGCAGTTCCGGGGTTAGCGGGGGCGGTTACGAGCAGTACTTC
-	-	TRBV9	TRBJ1-2	CASREEVVGGYTF	TGTGCCAGCAGAGAAGAGGTTGTTGGAGGCTACACCTTC
-	-	TRBV29-1	TRBJ2-7	CSVHWKGRYEQYF	TGCAGCGTTCATTGGAAGGGCCGTTACGAGCAGTACTTC
-	TRBD2	TRBV20-1	TRBJ2-3	CSARDVVASGSLGPTDTQYF	TGCAGTGCTAGAGATGTGGTCGCTAGCGGTTCCCTTGGCCCCACAGATACGCAGTATTTT
-	TRBD1	TRBV28	TRBJ2-5	CASSLTGGLTLQETQYF	TGTGCCAGCAGCCTGACAGGGGGCCTGACTCTCCAAGAGACCCAGTACTTC
-	-	TRBV24-1	TRBJ2-3	CATSEGRTDTQYF	TGTGCCACCAGTGAAGGAAGAACAGATACGCAGTATTTT